These 15 T cell receptor beta chains were all obtained from the same sample, sequenced in a study of blood T cell repertoires in COVID-19. Using immunoSEQ multiplex PCR, the repertoire was profiled, and TCRdb retains in-frame clones only, with some absent. The sample has fewer than 350,000 clones, roughly 89% seen once; the top ten hold roughly 5.2%. The sample taken for sequencing was PBMCs or T cells enriched from blood (not recorded which). The source is a man in his 60s who had recovered from COVID-19.

This clone was observed a handful of times. V is TRBV6-5 and J is TRBJ1-1; D is unclear. The CDR3 spans 12 residues. Germline CDR1 MNHEY, CDR2 SVGAGI. V gave up 1 base and J gave up 7 bases, with 7 bases separating them. CDR3 sequence: CASSYWAGEAFF. The CDR3 DNA sequence: TGTGCCAGCAGTTACTGGGCAGGTGAAGCTTTCTTT.

On this clone: An end of the junction differs from the germline gene, which may be a read error. The CDR3 bases are TGTGCCAGCAGTGCCGGGAGCGATCTTTCACTCCTCCACTTT. Protein product: CASSAGSDLSLLHF. The chain combines TRBV7-9 with TRBJ1-6, with D uncertain. Germline assignment: CDR1 SEHNR and CDR2 FQNEAQ (reference sequence). The length of the CDR3 is 14 residues.

The genes are TRBV28 and TRBJ2-6; tentatively, D is TRBD2 (5 bases). The CDR3 covers 15 residues. Deletions cut 7 bases from V and 3 bases from J, with 13 bases between. Germline CDR1 is MDHEN and CDR2 is SYDVKM. CDR3 sequence: CASMTPAGGANVLTF. The CDR3 nucleotides are TGTGCCAGCATGACGCCGGCGGGTGGGGCCAACGTCCTGACTTTC.

V is TRBV30 and J is TRBJ2-2; D is undetermined. The germline CDR1 and CDR2 sequences are GTSNPN and SVGIG (reference sequence). The V and J ends lost 3 bases and 4 bases respectively, with 6 bases between them. This CDR3 region has 12 residues. This chain's CDR3 is CAWRRGTGELFF. Here the CDR3 DNA reads TGTGCCTGGAGGAGAGGCACCGGGGAGCTGTTTTTT.

The CDR3 DNA reads as TGTGCCAGCAGCGAACAGTCGTACAATGAGCAGTTCTTC. Translation gives CASSEQSYNEQFF. This chain joins TRBV25-1 and TRBJ2-1; D is ambiguous. CDR1 MGHDK and CDR2 SYGVNS come from the germline V gene. This CDR3 spans 13 amino acids. V gave up 6 bases and J gave up 4 bases, with 10 bases separating them.

The rearrangement joins TRBV7-3 to TRBJ2-1, with TRBD2 matching over 13 bases. Germline CDR1 and CDR2: SGHTA and FQGTGA. With 2 bases clipped from V and 10 bases from J, the junction kept 5 bases outside the gene matches. The CDR3 loop spans 15 amino acids. The CDR3 region has the DNA TGTGCCAGCAGCTTAGGACTAGCGGGAGAGGTAGAGCAGTTCTTC. It yields the protein CASSLGLAGEVEQFF.

The V call is TRBV6-2 or TRBV6-3, the J call TRBJ2-7; D is ambiguous. There are 16 residues in the CDR3. V was trimmed by 4 bases and J by 2 bases, leaving 18 bases between them. CDR1 and CDR2 from the germline V gene are MNHEY and SVGEGT. DNA of the CDR3: TGTGCCAGCAGTTTTTCACGATATGCAGGTACCTACGAGCAGTACTTC. Translated, it gives CASSFSRYAGTYEQYF.

This clone was counted once. The V gene is TRBV12-1, the J gene TRBJ2-7; the table calls TRBD2, which could not be checked here. TRBV12-1 is shown as a pseudogene. The CDR3 length is 18 residues. CDR3 DNA: TGTGCCAGCAGCGCCCTACCTATAACTAGCGGGAGAACGGACGAGCAGTACTTC. Translated, it gives CASSALPITSGRTDEQYF.

The chain has TRBV12-3 or TRBV12-4 and TRBJ1-2; tentatively, D is TRBD1 (6 bases). This CDR3 comprises 13 residues. V lost 6 bases and J lost 9, with 17 bases in between. This chain's CDR3 is CASSSIPGQRYTF. The DNA for the CDR3 is TGTGCCAGCAGCTCAATACCGGGACAACGCTACACCTTC.

The J gene is TRBJ2-3, the V gene TRBV7-9, with D perhaps TRBD2 (5 bases). Trimming took 5 bases from V and 2 from J, leaving 17 bases between them. Germline V gene lookup returns CDR1 SEHNR and CDR2 FQNEAQ (reference sequence). The CDR3 runs 16 residues. The CDR3 DNA follows: TGTGCCAGCAGCCCTGGGCTAGCAGAATACACAGATACGCAGTATTTT. Amino acids: CASSPGLAEYTDTQYF.

This chain connects TRBV28 to TRBJ2-7, with TRBD2 identical over 11 bases. CDR1 and CDR2 from the germline V gene are MDHEN and SYDVKM. This CDR3 region has 16 residues. V lost 3 bases, J lost 0 bases, and 4 bases stayed unmatched. CDR3 sequence (DNA): TGTGCCAGCAGTTTCTCTAGCGGGAGGTTCTCCTACGAGCAGTACTTC. This translates into CASSFSSGRFSYEQYF.

The chain has TRBV7-9 and TRBJ1-3; D not resolved. The CDR3 sequence is 16 residues long. Trimming stripped 1 base from V and 4 bases from J, with 14 bases between. The V gene's germline CDR1 is SEHNR and CDR2 FQNEAQ (reference sequence). Here the CDR3 DNA reads TGTGCCAGCAGCTTAGAGGCCAGAGCGGGGGGAAACACCATATATTTT. It is translated as CASSLEARAGGNTIYF.

This clone was detected once. The rearrangement uses TRBV5-4 and TRBJ2-5, with TRBD2 matching 12 bases. Trimming cost V 0 bases and J 4 bases; bases outside gene matches: 4. Germline loops: CDR1 SGHNT, CDR2 YYREEE (reference sequence). The CDR3 contains 16 residues. The chain's CDR3 is CASSLASGRAGETQYF. CDR3 bases: TGTGCCAGCAGCTTGGCTAGCGGGAGGGCCGGAGAGACCCAGTACTTC.

The rearrangement links TRBV9 to TRBJ2-3, with a tentative D call TRBD1 (6 bases). V lost 3 bases, J lost 1 base, and 9 bases lay in between. The germline gives CDR1 SGDLS, CDR2 YYNGEE. The CDR3 covers 14 residues. The CDR3 DNA sequence: TGTGCCAGCAGCGCTCACAGGGGCACAGATACGCAGTATTTT. It codes for CASSAHRGTDTQYF. The variable domain in full, completed from reference TRBV9 and TRBJ2-3, reads DSGVTQTPKHLITATGQRVTLRCSPRSGDLSVYWYQQSLDQGLQFLIQYYNGEERAKGNILERFSAQQFPDLHSELNLSSLELGDSALYFCASSAHRGTDTQYFGPGTRLTVL.

V is TRBV10-3 and J is TRBJ1-1; 7 positions agree with TRBD1. The germline CDR1 and CDR2 sequences are ENHRY and SYGVKD. CDR3 length: 14 residues. V gave up 5 bases and J gave up 1 base; unmatched junction bases: 4. In DNA, the CDR3 is TGTGCCATCAGTCGACAGGGCACGAACACTGAAGCTTTCTTT. Translation: CAISRQGTNTEAFF.